Presented here are 18 T cell receptor beta chains from one specimen sequenced in a study of shared T cell receptors in the human thymus. Data came from immunoSEQ multiplex PCR; TCRdb stores just in-frame clones and leaves some out. The repertoire has hundreds of thousands of clones, about 84% of them found once; the top ten carry roughly 0.013%. The same data also went into a second study, on human thymus T cells.

The sample was thymocytes. The receptors were sampled from a boy less than two years old with a congenital heart defect.

The chain is built from TRBV2 and TRBJ2-2; TRBD1 aligns across 11 bases. This CDR3 has 14 residues. Germline loops: CDR1 SNHLY, CDR2 FYNNEI. V was pared by 8 bases and J by 5 bases, with 4 bases of the junction left unmatched. The CDR3 loop reads CASWGTGGTGELFF. CDR3 bases: TGTGCCAGCTGGGGGACAGGGGGGACCGGGGAGCTGTTTTTT. The full variable domain, with the rest looked up from reference TRBV2 and TRBJ2-2, is EPEVTQTPSHQVTQMGQEVILRCVPISNHLYFYWYRQILGQKVEFLVSFYNNEISEKSEIFDDQFSVERPDGSNFTLKIRSTKLEDSAMYFCASWGTGGTGELFFGEGSRLTVL.

This CDR3 reads CASSSSVGGSPYNEQFF. The CDR3 nucleotides read TGTGCCAGCAGTTCCAGCGTCGGCGGGAGCCCCTACAATGAGCAGTTCTTC. The chain combines TRBV27 with TRBJ2-1; 7 nucleotides line up with TRBD2. Per germline, CDR1 MNHEY and CDR2 SMNVEV (reference sequence). Trimming at V came to 4 bases and at J to 2 bases, leaving 11 bases not matched to a gene. The CDR3 length is 17 residues.

CDR3 residues: CASETFSGGYEQYF. In DNA, the CDR3 is TGTGCCAGCGAGACATTCTCTGGGGGGTACGAGCAGTACTTC. This chain links TRBV7-9 with TRBJ2-5; possibly TRBD2 for D (6 bases). The DNA end lines up better with TRBJ2-7; the J call may be wrong. In germline, CDR1 is SEHNR, CDR2 FQNEAQ (reference sequence). This CDR3 has 14 amino acids.

V usage is TRBV29-1 and J usage is TRBJ2-5; D is unresolved. Trimming removed 6 bases at V and 5 bases at J, with 10 bases between. The length of the CDR3 is 11 residues. Germline values: CDR1 SQVTM, CDR2 ANQGSEA. The CDR3 spells CSVGPGETQYF. DNA of the CDR3: TGCAGCGTGGGCCCTGGGGAGACCCAGTACTTC.

The chain carries TRBV13 and TRBJ2-7, with 8 bases matching TRBD2. Germline trimming cut 5 bases from V and 5 bases from J; bases unmatched to any gene: 11. This CDR3 is 15 amino acids long. From germline, CDR1 is PRHDT and CDR2 FYEKMQ (reference sequence). DNA for the CDR3: TGTGCCAGCAGCCCAGTAGGCGGGAGGCTGCACGAGCAGTACTTC. It specifies CASSPVGGRLHEQYF.

The chain has TRBV7-9 and TRBJ2-7; D is perhaps TRBD1 (6 bases). The CDR3 is made up of 16 amino acids. The ends were cut back, 0 bases at V and 5 bases at J, with 17 bases in the middle. Germline V CDR1 and CDR2: SEHNR, FQNEAQ (reference sequence). The CDR3 DNA reads as TGTGCCAGCAGCTTAGCGACCAGGGGTACTACCCACGAGCAGTACTTC. This translates into CASSLATRGTTHEQYF.

The CDR3 sequence is CASSTIQGQTDTEAFF. The CDR3, as DNA: TGTGCCAGCAGCACCATACAGGGACAGACGGACACTGAAGCTTTCTTT. This rearrangement joins TRBV11-3 to TRBJ1-1; 7 bases line up with TRBD1. Germline-derived CDR1 and CDR2 are SGHNT and YENEEA. There are 16 residues in the CDR3. After removal of 5 bases from V and 3 bases from J, the junction contained 12 bases not matched to a gene.

The J gene is TRBJ2-1, the V gene TRBV5-1; TRBD1 agrees at 9 bases. Trimming at V came to 3 bases and at J to 9 bases, leaving 13 bases not matched to a gene. This CDR3 spans 16 amino acids. CDR1 is SGHRS and CDR2 is YFSETQ in the germline V gene. This CDR3 reads CASSSDRGEGLGEQFF. The CDR3 DNA sequence: TGCGCCAGCAGCTCGGACAGGGGAGAGGGGCTTGGTGAGCAGTTCTTC.

This chain connects TRBV11-2 to TRBJ2-5; possibly TRBD2 for D (7 bases). Germline V gene lookup returns CDR1 SGHAT and CDR2 FQNNGV. The CDR3 contains 15 residues. V was clipped by 5 bases and J by 9 bases, with 22 bases between them. This chain's CDR3 is CASSPQGRPRGAQYF. In DNA form, the CDR3 reads TGTGCCAGCAGCCCTCAGGGGAGGCCTCGGGGGGCCCAGTACTTC.

V gene TRBV7-2 combines with J gene TRBJ2-7; 7 bases match TRBD1. CDR1 is SGHTA and CDR2 is FQGNSA in the germline V gene. CDR3 length equals 18 residues. Germline trimming cut 1 base from V and 6 bases from J; bases unmatched to any gene: 18. In DNA form, the CDR3 reads TGTGCCAGCAGCTTAGTACAGGGGCGGCCCGACGCTACGGGCGAGCAGTACTTC. Protein sequence: CASSLVQGRPDATGEQYF.

The rearrangement links TRBV6-1 to TRBJ2-7; tentative D call: TRBD2 (5 bases). Germline lookup yields CDR1 MNHNS and CDR2 SASEGT. Trimming pared 2 bases from V and 12 bases from J, leaving 14 bases between. The CDR3 sequence is 12 residues long. In DNA form, the CDR3 reads TGTGCCAGCAGTGAAAGTAGTAGGAGGTGGTACTTC. As protein: CASSESSRRWYF.

In DNA, the CDR3 is TGTGCCAGCAGCCGGACCGGGACAGGGAATGAAAAACTGTTTTTT. Its protein is CASSRTGTGNEKLFF. This rearrangement joins TRBV9 to TRBJ1-4, with 9 bases lining up with TRBD1. Trimming at V came to 4 bases and at J to 5 bases, leaving 6 bases not matched to a gene. The CDR3 covers 15 residues. Germline loops: CDR1 SGDLS, CDR2 YYNGEE.

The chain couples TRBV27 to TRBJ2-7; 8 bases are a match to TRBD1. Germline V lookup: CDR1 MNHEY, CDR2 SMNVEV (reference sequence). V shed 6 bases and J 7 bases; nucleotides not matched to a gene: 11. The CDR3 totals 14 residues. This CDR3 reads CASSLGTGPLEQYF. CDR3 DNA sequence: TGTGCCAGCAGCCTGGGGACAGGCCCCCTGGAGCAGTACTTC.

CDR3 in amino acids: CASSYDRGHNYGYTF. In DNA, the CDR3 is TGTGCCAGCAGTTACGACAGGGGCCATAACTATGGCTACACCTTC. The chain couples TRBV6-5 to TRBJ1-2; TRBD1 matches at 8 bases. The CDR3 consists of 15 residues. Per the germline V gene, CDR1 is MNHEY and CDR2 is SVGAGI. J gave up 1 base and V 2 bases, and 3 bases lay outside the gene matches.

The chain joins TRBV5-1 to TRBJ2-2; maybe TRBD2 (7 bases). The germline gives CDR1 SGHRS, CDR2 YFSETQ. Trimming removed 3 bases at V and 3 bases at J, with 15 bases between. CDR3 length: 16 residues. CDR3 DNA: TGCGCCAGCAGCTCAAGGAGGGGGGGGTACACCGGGGAGCTGTTTTTT. Amino acid sequence: CASSSRRGGYTGELFF.

This rearrangement joins TRBV19 to TRBJ2-2; D remains unclear. V was pared by 8 bases and J by 3 bases, with 7 bases between. The CDR3 has 12 residues. Germline lookup yields CDR1 LNHDA and CDR2 SQIVND (reference sequence). DNA for the CDR3: TGTGCCAGTTCACCGGACACCGGGGAGCTGTTTTTT. Residues: CASSPDTGELFF.

The gene calls are TRBV30 and TRBJ1-3; no clear D. Looked up from germline, CDR1 is GTSNPN and CDR2 is SVGIG (reference sequence). The CDR3 covers 15 residues. The V end lost 0 bases, the J end lost 2 bases, and 11 bases lay between the germline ends. The CDR3, as DNA: TGTGCCTGGAGTGTCGGAGGTTTTACTGGAAACACCATATATTTT. Translated, it gives CAWSVGGFTGNTIYF.

This chain connects TRBV5-4 to TRBJ2-7; 11 nucleotides agree with TRBD2. Trimming removed 1 base from V and 5 bases from J; junction bases left unmatched: 5. CDR3 length equals 15 residues. The germline gives CDR1 SGHNT, CDR2 YYREEE (reference sequence). This CDR3 is CASSLSLAGGHEQYF. The CDR3 nucleotides read TGTGCCAGCAGCTTGTCTCTAGCGGGAGGCCACGAGCAGTACTTC.